The 27 T cell receptor beta chains below were found in one sample sequenced in a study of shared clonotypes between healthy human individuals. The assay was immunoSEQ multiplex PCR, and TCRdb's table has in-frame clones only and misses some. The sample includes 1.4 million or so clones, about 98.5% of them seen just once. Source material: naive CD4+ T cells sorted from blood. Specified subset: CD45RA+ positively selected. The receptors originated from a man aged 25-45 years in good health.

The table lists this clone with a count of one. Other nucleotide sequences in the sample specify the same CDR3. The chain couples TRBV28 to TRBJ1-2; D ambiguous. The V end lost 7 bases, the J end lost 2 bases, and 8 bases lay between the germline ends. The CDR3 contains 12 residues. Germline values: CDR1 MDHEN, CDR2 SYDVKM. CDR3 protein: CASTGPNYGYTF. CDR3 nucleotide sequence: TGTGCCAGCACCGGACCGAACTATGGCTACACCTTC.

V gene TRBV5-1 combines with J gene TRBJ1-1; D may be TRBD1 (6 bases). CDR1 and CDR2 (germline): SGHRS, YFSETQ. This CDR3 has 15 amino acids. Trimming cost V 4 bases and J 4 bases, with 17 bases left between them. CDR3 protein: CASSPLGGISTEAFF. The CDR3 DNA is TGCGCCAGCAGCCCACTAGGGGGTATCAGCACTGAAGCTTTCTTT.

The chain links TRBV18 to TRBJ2-5; D call uncertain. Germline loops: CDR1 KGHSH, CDR2 LQKENI. The CDR3 consists of 14 residues. V shed 3 bases and J shed 4 bases, with 12 bases lying between them. CDR3: CASSPEPLLETQYF. The CDR3 nucleotides read TGTGCCAGCTCACCGGAACCCCTTCTAGAGACCCAGTACTTC.

The gene calls are TRBV5-6 and TRBJ1-2; 8 bases agree with TRBD1. Germline V gene sequence: CDR1 SGHDT, CDR2 YYEEEE. CDR3 length: 14 amino acids. V dropped 0 bases and J dropped 4; count of bases not matched to a gene: 2. CDR3 loop: CASSLGQGIYGYTF. The CDR3 DNA follows: TGTGCCAGCAGCTTGGGACAGGGGATCTATGGCTACACCTTC.

The chain combines TRBV28 with TRBJ1-4; D is possibly TRBD1 (6 bases). This CDR3 contains 14 residues. Germline V CDR1 and CDR2: MDHEN, SYDVKM. Trimming removed 11 bases at V and 5 bases at J, with 18 bases between. The CDR3 spells CAGNREGTNEKLFF. Here the CDR3 DNA reads TGTGCCGGGAACAGGGAGGGGACAAATGAAAAACTGTTTTTT.

The genes are TRBV15 and TRBJ2-1; possible D gene TRBD2, 5 bases. In germline, CDR1 is LNHNV, CDR2 YYDKDF (reference sequence). The CDR3 is 13 amino acids. Trimming stripped 4 bases from V and 4 bases from J, with 8 bases between. The CDR3 loop is CATSTRTYNEQFF. CDR3 in DNA: TGTGCCACCAGCACCCGGACTTACAATGAGCAGTTCTTC.

The chain couples TRBV5-1 to TRBJ2-1; 7 bases align to TRBD2. V shed 1 base, J shed 7 bases, and the junction held 8 bases outside the gene matches. Germline CDR1 is SGHRS and CDR2 is YFSETQ. The CDR3 is 15 residues long. CDR3 nucleotide sequence: TGCGCCAGCAGCTTGCTCGGCGGGAGAAGAAATGAGCAGTTCTTC. Amino acid sequence: CASSLLGGRRNEQFF.

V is TRBV23-1 and J is TRBJ2-2, with 8 bases identical to TRBD1. TRBV23-1 is filed as an ORF, its function uncertain. V was clipped by 6 bases and J by 0 bases; unmatched bases: 6. The CDR3 is made up of 16 amino acids. The CDR3 DNA sequence: TGCGCCAGCAGAAATGGACAGGGTTCGAACACCGGGGAGCTGTTTTTT. Protein product: CASRNGQGSNTGELFF.

This clone has a single count. The chain has TRBV18 and TRBJ2-7; 11 nucleotides agree with TRBD2. This CDR3 has 22 amino acids. Germline assignment: CDR1 KGHSH and CDR2 LQKENI. With V trimmed by 3 bases and J by 4 bases, 26 bases remained unmatched. In DNA, the CDR3 is TGTGCCAGCTCACCCAGCTATGCCCCCTCGGGACAGGGAACTAGCGGGAGATACGAGCAGTACTTC. Translated, it gives CASSPSYAPSGQGTSGRYEQYF.

In its sample, this clone was seen once. The V gene is TRBV9, the J gene TRBJ2-7; TRBD2 matches at 11 bases. The ends lost 0 bases at V and 6 bases at J; junction bases unmatched: 2. The CDR3 extends over 14 amino acids. CDR1 is SGDLS, CDR2 YYNGEE, per germline. The CDR3 protein is CASSVELAGVEQYF. CDR3 DNA: TGTGCCAGCAGCGTAGAACTAGCGGGAGTCGAGCAGTACTTC. Together with reference TRBV9 and TRBJ2-7, the CDR3 gives the full variable domain: DSGVTQTPKHLITATGQRVTLRCSPRSGDLSVYWYQQSLDQGLQFLIQYYNGEERAKGNILERFSAQQFPDLHSELNLSSLELGDSALYFCASSVELAGVEQYFGPGTRLTVT.

The CDR3 reads CASSWDREVTDTQYF. The CDR3 DNA reads TGTGCCAGCAGTTGGGACAGGGAGGTGACAGATACGCAGTATTTT. The V and J genes are TRBV2 and TRBJ2-3; TRBD1 matches 9 bases. In germline, CDR1 is SNHLY, CDR2 FYNNEI. Germline trimming cut 5 bases from V and 3 bases from J; bases unmatched to any gene: 6. CDR3 length equals 15 residues.

The chain carries TRBV7-9 and TRBJ2-2; D is unclear. V lost 2 bases to trimming and J lost 8 bases, with 24 bases between them. The V gene's germline CDR1 is SEHNR and CDR2 FQNEAQ (reference sequence). The CDR3 length is 18 residues. CDR3 sequence reads: CASSLLGGTTHHGGELFF. The CDR3 DNA reads as TGTGCCAGCAGCTTATTGGGCGGAACGACCCACCATGGAGGGGAGCTGTTTTTT.

This sequence joins TRBV28 and TRBJ2-7, with D tentatively TRBD1 (5 bases). V was cut by 4 bases and J by 4 bases, with 14 bases left in between. Looked up from germline, CDR1 is MDHEN and CDR2 is SYDVKM. CDR3 size: 14 residues. The chain's CDR3 is CASSSTGATYEQYF. The CDR3 region has the DNA TGTGCCAGCAGTTCTACAGGAGCTACTTACGAGCAGTACTTC.

The gene calls are TRBV18 and TRBJ2-3; D not certain. V was clipped by 0 bases and J by 3 bases, with 10 bases between them. This CDR3 comprises 15 residues. Germline loops: CDR1 KGHSH, CDR2 LQKENI. CDR3 region: CASSPPSGFTDTQYF. The CDR3 DNA is TGTGCCAGCTCACCACCGTCCGGGTTTACAGATACGCAGTATTTT.

The chain links TRBV11-3 to TRBJ2-7; no clear D. Germline V CDR1 and CDR2: SGHNT, YENEEA. The CDR3 extends over 14 amino acids. Trimming removed 2 bases from V and 0 bases from J, with 8 bases in between. In DNA, the CDR3 is TGTGCCAGCAGCTTACACGAGGCCTCCTACGAGCAGTACTTC. Its translation: CASSLHEASYEQYF.

The V and J genes are TRBV18 and TRBJ2-6; D is perhaps TRBD2 (6 bases). CDR1 KGHSH and CDR2 LQKENI come from the germline V gene. V lost 4 bases to trimming and J lost 2 bases, with 9 bases between them. This CDR3 spans 15 amino acids. Here the CDR3 reads CASSRSGAGANVLTF. For the CDR3, the DNA is TGTGCCAGCTCACGTTCGGGAGCTGGGGCCAACGTCCTGACTTTC.

The V gene is TRBV5-1, the J gene TRBJ2-7; TRBD2 is a possible D gene (7 bases). V lost 4 bases and J 3 bases, leaving 14 bases between the germline ends. CDR1 and CDR2 from the germline V gene are SGHRS and YFSETQ. The CDR3 consists of 14 residues. CDR3 protein: CASSPREGHYEQYF. Here the CDR3 DNA reads TGCGCCAGCAGCCCCAGGGAGGGACACTACGAGCAGTACTTC.

The V and J genes are TRBV11-2 and TRBJ2-7; the D is unclear. The CDR3 sequence is 15 residues long. Germline CDR1 is SGHAT and CDR2 is FQNNGV. Between the trimmed V and J ends, which lost 4 bases and 0 bases, there was a span of 13 bases. CDR3: CASSSSARSSYEQYF. In DNA, the CDR3 is TGTGCCAGCAGCTCCAGCGCCCGGAGCTCCTACGAGCAGTACTTC.

The rearrangement uses TRBV2 and TRBJ2-7, with a possible D match to TRBD1 (6 bases). This CDR3 has 17 residues. With 3 bases removed from V and 3 bases from J, the gap between germline ends came to 21 bases. Germline V gene lookup returns CDR1 SNHLY and CDR2 FYNNEI. DNA for the CDR3: TGTGCCAGCAGTGACAGGGGCTTCTCACAATGGGTCTACGAGCAGTACTTC. It yields the protein CASSDRGFSQWVYEQYF.

The rearrangement uses TRBV5-1 and TRBJ2-7, with D tentatively TRBD1 or TRBD2 (6 bases each). Germline CDR1 SGHRS, CDR2 YFSETQ. This CDR3 has 11 amino acids. With 7 bases removed from V and 6 bases from J, the gap between germline ends came to 11 bases. CDR3 region: CASRGLGEQYF. The CDR3 DNA reads TGCGCCAGCCGGGGGCTGGGCGAGCAGTACTTC.

This chain connects TRBV28 to TRBJ1-5; no firm D call. The germline gives CDR1 MDHEN, CDR2 SYDVKM. This CDR3 region has 15 residues. V was trimmed by 2 bases and J by 1 base, leaving 9 bases between them. In nucleotides, the CDR3 is TGTGCCAGCAGTTTAGTCCAGGCCAGCAATCAGCCCCAGCATTTT. Translated: CASSLVQASNQPQHF.

This chain uses TRBV30 with TRBJ2-1; TRBD2 aligns across 8 bases. Germline loops: CDR1 GTSNPN, CDR2 SVGIG (reference sequence). The CDR3 has 17 residues. Losses at the gene ends were 1 base for V and 7 bases for J; bases not matched to a gene: 15. CDR3: CAWSAHPSGSGMNEQFF. CDR3 coding DNA: TGTGCCTGGAGTGCGCACCCCAGCGGGAGCGGAATGAATGAGCAGTTCTTC.

This chain connects TRBV11-2 to TRBJ1-4, with D uncertain. Trimming took off 0 bases at V and 8 bases at J, with 10 bases between the two ends. The CDR3 runs to 14 residues. Germline CDR1 reads SGHAT; CDR2 reads FQNNGV. The CDR3, as DNA: TGTGCCAGCAGCTTAGATCTGGTAGGGGAAAAACTGTTTTTT. It encodes CASSLDLVGEKLFF.

The chain uses TRBV30 and TRBJ2-7, with D possibly TRBD2 on 6 matching bases. With 0 bases removed from V and 4 bases from J, the gap between germline ends came to 13 bases. The germline CDR1 and CDR2 sequences are GTSNPN and SVGIG (reference sequence). This CDR3 has 14 amino acids. CDR3 sequence reads: CAWSVRDLRYEQYF. The CDR3 DNA is TGTGCCTGGAGTGTACGGGACTTAAGATACGAGCAGTACTTC. Full variable domain (outside the CDR3, taken from reference TRBV30 and TRBJ2-7): SQTIHQWPATLVQPVGSPLSLECTVEGTSNPNLYWYRQAAGRGLQLLFYSVGIGQISSEVPQNLSASRPQDRQFILSSKKLLLSDSGFYLCAWSVRDLRYEQYFGPGTRLTVT.

This chain connects TRBV12-5 to TRBJ2-2; TRBD2 might be the D (6 bases). V was shortened by 3 bases and J by 0 bases, with 8 bases between the two germline ends. CDR1 and CDR2 from the germline V gene are LGHNT and FRNRAP. This CDR3 comprises 15 residues. The CDR3 here is CASGFWRANTGELFF. The CDR3 region has the DNA TGTGCTAGTGGTTTTTGGAGGGCGAACACCGGGGAGCTGTTTTTT.

This chain uses TRBV11-3 with TRBJ2-5, with TRBD2 matching over 8 bases. V was clipped by 0 bases and J by 4 bases; unmatched bases: 4. The CDR3 is 15 residues long. From germline, CDR1 is SGHNT and CDR2 YENEEA. CDR3: CASSLETSGLETQYF. Here the CDR3 DNA reads TGTGCCAGCAGCTTAGAAACTAGCGGCCTAGAGACCCAGTACTTC.

Regarding this clone: One end of the junction does not line up with germline, which may come from a read error. The rearrangement links TRBV5-1 to TRBJ2-7; possibly TRBD1 or TRBD2 for D (5 bases each). This CDR3 contains 14 residues. Germline-derived CDR1 and CDR2 are SGHRS and YFSETQ. CDR3 sequence: CASSLGEGLYERYF. The CDR3 DNA is TGCGCCAGCAGCTTGGGAGAGGGGCTCTACGAGCGGTACTTC. Together with reference TRBV5-1 and TRBJ2-7, the CDR3 gives the full variable domain: KAGVTQTPRYLIKTRGQQVTLSCSPISGHRSVSWYQQTPGQGLQFLFEYFSETQRNKGNFPGRFSGRQFSNSRSEMNVSTLELGDSALYLCASSLGEGLYERYFGPGTRLTVT.